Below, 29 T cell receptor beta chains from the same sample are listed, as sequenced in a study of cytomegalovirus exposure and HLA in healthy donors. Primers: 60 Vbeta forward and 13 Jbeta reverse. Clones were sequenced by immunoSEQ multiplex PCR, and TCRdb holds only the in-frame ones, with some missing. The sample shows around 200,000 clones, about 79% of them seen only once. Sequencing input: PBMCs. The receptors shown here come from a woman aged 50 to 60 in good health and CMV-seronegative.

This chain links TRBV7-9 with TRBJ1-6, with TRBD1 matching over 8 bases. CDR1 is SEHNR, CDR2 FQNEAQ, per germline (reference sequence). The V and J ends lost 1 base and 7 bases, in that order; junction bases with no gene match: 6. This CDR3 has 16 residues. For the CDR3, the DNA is TGTGCCAGCAGCTTAGTACGGACAGGGAGGAATTCACCCCTCCACTTT. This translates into CASSLVRTGRNSPLHF. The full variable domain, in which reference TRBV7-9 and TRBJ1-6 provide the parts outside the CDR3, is DTGVSQNPRHKITKRGQNVTFRCDPISEHNRLYWYRQTLGQGPEFLTYFQNEAQLEKSRLLSDRFSAERPKGSFSTLEIQRTEQGDSAMYLCASSLVRTGRNSPLHFGNGTRLTVT.

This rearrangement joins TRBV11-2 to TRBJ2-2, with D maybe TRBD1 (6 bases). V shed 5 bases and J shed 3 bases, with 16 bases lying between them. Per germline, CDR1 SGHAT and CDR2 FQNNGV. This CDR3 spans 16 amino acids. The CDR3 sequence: CASSPWGQSYTGELFF. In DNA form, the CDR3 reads TGTGCCAGCAGCCCATGGGGGCAGAGTTACACCGGGGAGCTGTTTTTT.

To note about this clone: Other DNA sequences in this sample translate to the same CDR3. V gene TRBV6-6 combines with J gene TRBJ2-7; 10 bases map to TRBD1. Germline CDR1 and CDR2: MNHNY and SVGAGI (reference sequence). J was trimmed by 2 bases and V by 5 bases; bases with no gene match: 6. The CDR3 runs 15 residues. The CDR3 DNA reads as TGTGCCAGCAGTCCCCGACAGGGGGCTGCCTACGAGCAGTACTTC. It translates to CASSPRQGAAYEQYF.

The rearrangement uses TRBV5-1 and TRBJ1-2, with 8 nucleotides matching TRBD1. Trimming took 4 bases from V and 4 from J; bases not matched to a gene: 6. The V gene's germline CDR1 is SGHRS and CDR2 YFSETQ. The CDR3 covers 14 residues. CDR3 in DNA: TGCGCCAGCAGCCCAGACAGGGGCAGCTATGGCTACACCTTC. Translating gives CASSPDRGSYGYTF.

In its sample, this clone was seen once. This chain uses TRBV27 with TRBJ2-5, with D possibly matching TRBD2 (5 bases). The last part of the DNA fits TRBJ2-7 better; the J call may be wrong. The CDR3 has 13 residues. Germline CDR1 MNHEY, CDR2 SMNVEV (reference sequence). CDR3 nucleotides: TGTGCCAGCAGTTGGAGGAACTCCTACGAGCAGTACTTC. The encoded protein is CASSWRNSYEQYF.

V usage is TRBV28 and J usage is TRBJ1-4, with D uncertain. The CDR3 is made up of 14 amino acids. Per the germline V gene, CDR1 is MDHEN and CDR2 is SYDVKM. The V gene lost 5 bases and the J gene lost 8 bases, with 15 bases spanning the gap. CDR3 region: CASSTSAGSEKLFF. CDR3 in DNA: TGTGCCAGCAGTACGTCAGCGGGAAGCGAAAAACTGTTTTTT.

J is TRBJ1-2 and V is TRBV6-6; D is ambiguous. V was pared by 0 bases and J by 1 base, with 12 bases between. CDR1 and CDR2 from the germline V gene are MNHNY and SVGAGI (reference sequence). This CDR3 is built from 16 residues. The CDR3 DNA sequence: TGTGCCAGCAGTTACTCCCCCCGGGAACTTAACTATGGCTACACCTTC. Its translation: CASSYSPRELNYGYTF.

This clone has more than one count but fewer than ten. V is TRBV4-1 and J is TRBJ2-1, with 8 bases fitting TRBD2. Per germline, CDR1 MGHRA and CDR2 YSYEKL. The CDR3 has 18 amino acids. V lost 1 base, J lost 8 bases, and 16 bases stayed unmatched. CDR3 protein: CASSQGASGFYWIDEQFF. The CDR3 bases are TGCGCCAGCAGCCAAGGGGCTAGCGGGTTCTATTGGATCGATGAGCAGTTCTTC.

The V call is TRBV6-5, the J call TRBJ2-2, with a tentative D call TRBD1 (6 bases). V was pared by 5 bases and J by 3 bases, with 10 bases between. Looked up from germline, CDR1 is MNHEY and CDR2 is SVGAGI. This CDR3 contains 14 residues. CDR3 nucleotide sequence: TGTGCCAGCAGTATAAGACAGGACACCGGGGAGCTGTTTTTT. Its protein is CASSIRQDTGELFF.

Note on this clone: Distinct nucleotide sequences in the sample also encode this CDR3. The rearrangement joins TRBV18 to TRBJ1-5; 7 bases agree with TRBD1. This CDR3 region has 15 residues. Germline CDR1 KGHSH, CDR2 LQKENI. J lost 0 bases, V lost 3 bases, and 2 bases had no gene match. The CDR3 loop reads CASSPGTDSNQPQHF. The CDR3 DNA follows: TGTGCCAGCTCACCTGGGACAGATAGCAATCAGCCCCAGCATTTT.

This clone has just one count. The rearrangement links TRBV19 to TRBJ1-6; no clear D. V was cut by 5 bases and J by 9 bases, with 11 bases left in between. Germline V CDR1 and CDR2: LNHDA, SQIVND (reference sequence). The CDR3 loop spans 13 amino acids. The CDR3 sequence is CASSGGLGSPLHF. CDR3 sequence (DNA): TGTGCCAGTAGTGGAGGGTTGGGTTCACCCCTCCACTTT.

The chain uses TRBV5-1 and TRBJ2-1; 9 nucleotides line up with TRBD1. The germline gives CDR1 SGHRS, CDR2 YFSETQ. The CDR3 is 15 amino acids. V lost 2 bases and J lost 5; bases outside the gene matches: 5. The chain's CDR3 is CASSLPGQGDNEQFF. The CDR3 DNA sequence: TGCGCCAGCAGCTTACCGGGACAGGGCGACAATGAGCAGTTCTTC.

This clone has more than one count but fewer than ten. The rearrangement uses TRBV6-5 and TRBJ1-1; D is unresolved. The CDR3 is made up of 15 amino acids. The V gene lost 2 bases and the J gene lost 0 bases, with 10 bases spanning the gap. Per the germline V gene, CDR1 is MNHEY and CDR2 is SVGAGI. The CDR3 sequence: CASSYGRPVNTEAFF. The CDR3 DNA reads TGTGCCAGCAGTTACGGTCGCCCGGTGAACACTGAAGCTTTCTTT.

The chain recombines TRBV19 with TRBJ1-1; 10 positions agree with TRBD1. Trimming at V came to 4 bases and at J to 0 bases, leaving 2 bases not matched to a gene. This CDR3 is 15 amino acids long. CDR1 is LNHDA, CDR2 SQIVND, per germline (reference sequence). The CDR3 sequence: CASSTGQGLNTEAFF. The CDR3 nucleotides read TGTGCCAGTAGTACGGGACAGGGGCTGAACACTGAAGCTTTCTTT.

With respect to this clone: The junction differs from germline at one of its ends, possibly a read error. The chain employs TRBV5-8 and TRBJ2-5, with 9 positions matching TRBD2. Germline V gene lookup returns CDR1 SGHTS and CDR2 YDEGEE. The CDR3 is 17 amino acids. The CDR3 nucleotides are TGTGCCAGCAGCTTGTTCCGGCGGGAGGGGTACCAAGAGGCCCAGTACTTC. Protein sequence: CASSLFRREGYQEAQYF.

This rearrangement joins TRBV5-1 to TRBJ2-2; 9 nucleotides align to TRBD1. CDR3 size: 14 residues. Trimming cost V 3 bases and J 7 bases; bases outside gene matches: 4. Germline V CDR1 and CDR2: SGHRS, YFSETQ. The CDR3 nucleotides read TGCGCCAGCAGCTCCGGGACAGGGAGCGGGGAGCTGTTTTTT. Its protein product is CASSSGTGSGELFF.

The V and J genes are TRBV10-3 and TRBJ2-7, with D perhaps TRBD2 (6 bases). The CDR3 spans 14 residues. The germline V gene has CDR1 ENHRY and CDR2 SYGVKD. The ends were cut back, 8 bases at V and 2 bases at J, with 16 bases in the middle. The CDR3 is CAIGGTLPAYEQYF. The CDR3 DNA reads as TGTGCCATCGGAGGGACTCTTCCTGCCTACGAGCAGTACTTC.

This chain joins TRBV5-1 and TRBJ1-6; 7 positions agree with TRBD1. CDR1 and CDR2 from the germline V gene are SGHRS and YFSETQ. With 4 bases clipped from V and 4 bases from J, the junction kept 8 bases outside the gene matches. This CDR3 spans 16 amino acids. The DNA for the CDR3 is TGCGCCAGCAGCCCGGACAGGTCGCCTTATAATTCACCCCTCCACTTT. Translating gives CASSPDRSPYNSPLHF.

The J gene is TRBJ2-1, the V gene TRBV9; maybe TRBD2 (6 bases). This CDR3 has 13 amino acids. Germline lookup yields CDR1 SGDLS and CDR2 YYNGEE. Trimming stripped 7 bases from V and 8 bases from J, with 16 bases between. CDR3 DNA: TGTGCCAGCGGTGGCGTGGGAGGAGATGAGCAGTTCTTC. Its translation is CASGGVGGDEQFF.

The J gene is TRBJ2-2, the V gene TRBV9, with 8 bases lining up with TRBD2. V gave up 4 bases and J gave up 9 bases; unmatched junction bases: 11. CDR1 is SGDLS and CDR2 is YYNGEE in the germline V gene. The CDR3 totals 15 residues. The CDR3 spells CASSPVERGHRELFF. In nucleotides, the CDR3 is TGTGCCAGCAGCCCTGTGGAGCGGGGGCACCGGGAGCTGTTTTTT.

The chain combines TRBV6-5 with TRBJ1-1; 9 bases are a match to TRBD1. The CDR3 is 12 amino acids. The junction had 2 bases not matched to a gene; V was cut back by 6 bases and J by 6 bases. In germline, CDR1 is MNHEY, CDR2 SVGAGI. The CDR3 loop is CASRDRGAEAFF. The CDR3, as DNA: TGTGCCAGCAGGGACAGGGGCGCTGAAGCTTTCTTT.

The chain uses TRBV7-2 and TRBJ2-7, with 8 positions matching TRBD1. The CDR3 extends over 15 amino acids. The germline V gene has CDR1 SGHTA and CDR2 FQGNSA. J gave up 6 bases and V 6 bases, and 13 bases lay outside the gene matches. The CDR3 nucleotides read TGTGCCAGCAGACCAGGTGGACAGGGATATCTCGAGCAGTACTTC. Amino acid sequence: CASRPGGQGYLEQYF. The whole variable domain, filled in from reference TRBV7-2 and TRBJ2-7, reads GAGVSQSPSNKVTEKGKDVELRCDPISGHTALYWYRQSLGQGLEFLIYFQGNSAPDKSGLPSDRFSAERTGGSVSTLTIQRTQQEDSAVYLCASRPGGQGYLEQYFGPGTRLTVT.

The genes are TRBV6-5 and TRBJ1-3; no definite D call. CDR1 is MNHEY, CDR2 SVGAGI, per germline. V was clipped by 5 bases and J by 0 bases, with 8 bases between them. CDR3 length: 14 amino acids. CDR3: CASSPYRSGNTIYF. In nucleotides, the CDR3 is TGTGCCAGCAGTCCCTACCGCTCTGGAAACACCATATATTTT.

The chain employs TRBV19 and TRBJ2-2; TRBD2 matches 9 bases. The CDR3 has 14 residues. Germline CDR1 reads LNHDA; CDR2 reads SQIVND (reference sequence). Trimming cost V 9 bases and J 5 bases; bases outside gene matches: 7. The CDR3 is CASSRREGTGELFF. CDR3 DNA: TGTGCCAGCAGCCGGCGGGAGGGAACCGGGGAGCTGTTTTTT.

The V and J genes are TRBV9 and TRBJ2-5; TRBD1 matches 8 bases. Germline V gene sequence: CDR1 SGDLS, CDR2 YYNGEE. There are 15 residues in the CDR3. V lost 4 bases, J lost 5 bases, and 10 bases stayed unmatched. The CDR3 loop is CASSPWRTGQETQYF. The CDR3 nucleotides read TGTGCCAGCAGCCCCTGGAGGACAGGGCAGGAGACCCAGTACTTC. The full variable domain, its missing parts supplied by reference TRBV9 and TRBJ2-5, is DSGVTQTPKHLITATGQRVTLRCSPRSGDLSVYWYQQSLDQGLQFLIQYYNGEERAKGNILERFSAQQFPDLHSELNLSSLELGDSALYFCASSPWRTGQETQYFGPGTRLLVL.

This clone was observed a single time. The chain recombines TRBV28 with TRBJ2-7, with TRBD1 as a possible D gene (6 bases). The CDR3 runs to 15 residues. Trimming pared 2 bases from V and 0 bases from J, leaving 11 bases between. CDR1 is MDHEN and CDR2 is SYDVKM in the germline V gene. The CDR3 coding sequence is TGTGCCAGCAGTTTAACCGGACAGATCTCCTACGAGCAGTACTTC. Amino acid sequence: CASSLTGQISYEQYF.

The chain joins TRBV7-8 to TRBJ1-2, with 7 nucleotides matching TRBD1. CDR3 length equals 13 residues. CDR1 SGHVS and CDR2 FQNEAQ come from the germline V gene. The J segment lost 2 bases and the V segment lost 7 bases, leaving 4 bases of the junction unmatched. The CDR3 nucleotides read TGTGCCAGCACCCAGACAGGGAACTATGGCTACACCTTC. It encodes CASTQTGNYGYTF. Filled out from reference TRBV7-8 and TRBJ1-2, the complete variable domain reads GAGVSQSPRYKVAKRGQDVALRCDPISGHVSLFWYQQALGQGPEFLTYFQNEAQLDKSGLPSDRFFAERPEGSVSTLKIQRTQQEDSAVYLCASTQTGNYGYTFGSGTRLTVV.

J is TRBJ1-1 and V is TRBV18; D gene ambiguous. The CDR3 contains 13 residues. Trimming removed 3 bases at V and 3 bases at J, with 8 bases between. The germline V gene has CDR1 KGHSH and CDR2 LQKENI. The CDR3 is CASSPGRDTEAFF. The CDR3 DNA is TGTGCCAGCTCACCTGGGAGGGACACTGAAGCTTTCTTT. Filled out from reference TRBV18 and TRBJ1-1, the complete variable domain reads NAGVMQNPRHLVRRRGQEARLRCSPMKGHSHVYWYRQLPEEGLKFMVYLQKENIIDESGMPKERFSAEFPKEGPSILRIQQVVRGDSAAYFCASSPGRDTEAFFGQGTRLTVV.

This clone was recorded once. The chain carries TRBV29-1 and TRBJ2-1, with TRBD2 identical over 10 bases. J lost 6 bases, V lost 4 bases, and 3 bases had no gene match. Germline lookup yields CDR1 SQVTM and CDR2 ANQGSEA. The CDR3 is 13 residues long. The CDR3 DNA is TGCAGCGTTGGAGCGGGAGGGGGCAATGAGCAGTTCTTC. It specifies CSVGAGGGNEQFF.